The next 10 T cell receptor beta chains were all read from a single sample in a study of blood T cell repertoires in COVID-19. Some clones are missing from TCRdb's copy, which holds only in-frame ones; the method was immunoSEQ multiplex PCR. The sample consists of some 130,000 clones, around 88% of them appearing once. Sequenced sample: peripheral blood. Receptors originate from a man aged 45 to 65 with acute or convalescent COVID-19.

The chain uses TRBV28 and TRBJ2-7; 7 positions agree with TRBD1. CDR1 and CDR2 from the germline V gene are MDHEN and SYDVKM. V gave up 2 bases and J gave up 2 bases; unmatched junction bases: 6. The CDR3 is made up of 15 amino acids. The CDR3 loop reads CASSLRTGRAYEQYF. CDR3 in DNA: TGTGCCAGCAGTTTACGGACAGGTCGGGCCTACGAGCAGTACTTC.

This rearrangement joins TRBV2 to TRBJ2-5; D might be TRBD1 (6 bases). The V gene's germline CDR1 is SNHLY and CDR2 FYNNEI. The CDR3 spans 12 residues. With 7 bases removed from V and 5 bases from J, the gap between germline ends came to 11 bases. The CDR3 DNA reads as TGTGCCAGCACAAACAGGGTGGAGACCCAGTACTTC. It specifies CASTNRVETQYF. Supplemented by reference TRBV2 and TRBJ2-5, the full variable domain reads EPEVTQTPSHQVTQMGQEVILRCVPISNHLYFYWYRQILGQKVEFLVSFYNNEISEKSEIFDDQFSVERPDGSNFTLKIRSTKLEDSAMYFCASTNRVETQYFGPGTRLLVL.

Remarks on this clone: At the DNA level, this CDR3 is encoded by other sequences in the same sample as well. This rearrangement joins TRBV27 to TRBJ2-1, with a weak D call TRBD2 (6 bases). Germline V lookup: CDR1 MNHEY, CDR2 SMNVEV (reference sequence). This CDR3 contains 15 residues. The V end was cut by 5 bases, the J end by 0 bases, with 11 bases between. In DNA form, the CDR3 reads TGTGCCAGCAGTCTTAGCGGAAGCTCCTACAATGAGCAGTTCTTC. Its translation: CASSLSGSSYNEQFF.

The chain has TRBV12-3 or TRBV12-4 and TRBJ1-1, with 9 bases fitting TRBD1. This CDR3 contains 13 residues. V shed 6 bases and J 3 bases; nucleotides not matched to a gene: 2. In DNA form, the CDR3 reads TGTGCCAGCAGGGGACAGGGCGACACTGAAGCTTTCTTT. Translating gives CASRGQGDTEAFF.

This chain joins TRBV7-2 and TRBJ1-2; D possibly corresponds to TRBD1 (6 bases). This CDR3 is 13 amino acids long. The V gene lost 2 bases and the J gene lost 8 bases, with 12 bases spanning the gap. Looked up from germline, CDR1 is SGHTA and CDR2 is FQGNSA. DNA of the CDR3: TGTGCCAGCAGCTTACCCCCTAGGGGGGGCTACACCTTC. Translated: CASSLPPRGGYTF.

V is TRBV5-4 and J is TRBJ1-2, with D perhaps TRBD1 (5 bases). The CDR3 sequence is 14 residues long. Germline lookup yields CDR1 SGHNT and CDR2 YYREEE (reference sequence). Trimming took off 2 bases at V and 8 bases at J, with 16 bases between the two ends. The CDR3 DNA is TGTGCCAGCAGCTTAGCAGGGCGCCCAGGGGGCTACACCTTC. Protein product: CASSLAGRPGGYTF.

The genes are TRBV29-1 and TRBJ1-2; TRBD1 matches at 9 bases. The CDR3 is 14 residues long. Germline-derived CDR1 and CDR2 are SQVTM and ANQGSEA. The CDR3 DNA sequence: TGCGCCTCTACCCGGGACAGGGTCGACTATGGCTACACCTTC. Its protein product is CASTRDRVDYGYTF.

The chain combines TRBV28 with TRBJ2-3; D is ambiguous. In germline, CDR1 is MDHEN, CDR2 SYDVKM. This CDR3 has 13 amino acids. V shed 3 bases and J shed 7 bases, with 11 bases lying between them. CDR3 sequence (DNA): TGTGCCAGCAGTTTGAATCTGCGGAATACGCAGTATTTT. As protein: CASSLNLRNTQYF.

V usage is TRBV12-5 and J usage is TRBJ1-2, with D unresolved. Per the germline V gene, CDR1 is LGHNT and CDR2 is FRNRAP. Trimming removed 5 bases from V and 6 bases from J, with 13 bases in between. This CDR3 is 13 amino acids long. CDR3 sequence (DNA): TGTGCTAGTGGTCGAGGCGATCGGGATGGCTACACCTTC. Translating it yields CASGRGDRDGYTF.

This sequence joins TRBV6-2 or TRBV6-3 and TRBJ2-1, with TRBD2 matching over 7 bases. Trimming took 0 bases from V and 9 from J; bases not matched to a gene: 20. The germline CDR1 and CDR2 sequences are MNHEY and SVGEGT. The CDR3 has 19 amino acids. The CDR3 nucleotides read TGTGCCAGCAGTTACTCGAAGTCGGAAGGGAGCGGGAAAAGGCGTGAGCAGTTCTTC. Translated: CASSYSKSEGSGKRREQFF.